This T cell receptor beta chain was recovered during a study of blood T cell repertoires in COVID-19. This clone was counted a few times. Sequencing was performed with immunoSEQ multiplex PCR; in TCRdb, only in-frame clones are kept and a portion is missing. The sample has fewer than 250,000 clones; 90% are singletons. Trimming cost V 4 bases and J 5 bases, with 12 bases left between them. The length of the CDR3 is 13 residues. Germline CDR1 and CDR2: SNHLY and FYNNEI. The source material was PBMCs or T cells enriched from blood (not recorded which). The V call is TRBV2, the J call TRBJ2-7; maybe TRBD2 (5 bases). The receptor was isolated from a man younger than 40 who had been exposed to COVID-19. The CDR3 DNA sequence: TGTGCCAGCAGTGTGCGCGCCGGGAACGAGCAGTACTTC. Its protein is CASSVRAGNEQYF.